This T cell receptor beta chain is drawn from a study of blood T cell repertoires in COVID-19. Turning to the study itself: Samples came from the United States, Italy and Spain, spanning acute and convalescent COVID-19.

The CDR3 is 15 residues long. The V gene's germline CDR1 is SGHRS and CDR2 YFSETQ. V lost 1 base and J lost 0, with 8 bases in between. Assignments of participants to cohorts depended upon their own reported clinical history. This clone was counted a single time. Measured with immunoSEQ multiplex PCR; TCRdb has only the in-frame clones, and not every one. Of around 190,000 clones in the sample, around 86% are singletons; the top ten hold 5% to 7%. The chain uses TRBV5-1 and TRBJ2-1; no definite D call. The material sequenced was PBMCs or T cells enriched from blood (not recorded which). The sequence derives from a man aged 40-49 years with acute COVID-19. DNA for the CDR3: TGCGCCAGCAGCTTGACAGCCCTCTCCTACAATGAGCAGTTCTTC. It specifies CASSLTALSYNEQFF.